Below are 13 T cell receptor beta chains sequenced from a single sample in a study of T-cell reconstitution after alpha-beta-depleted transplantation in children. Unique molecular identifiers were used to barcode this TCRbeta library. One entry per CDR3 protein results from TCRdb running MiXCR on the PCR reads. The data show almost 250,000 distinct CDR3 sequences, roughly a quarter seen once. This specimen consisted of PBMCs, obtained before TCRalphabeta/CD19-depleted stem cell transplant. The receptors were gathered from a girl aged 2-10 years with Fanconi anemia, due to receive a stem cell transplant.

The V call is TRBV27, the J call TRBJ1-5, with D unresolved. Looked up from germline, CDR1 is MNHEY and CDR2 is SMNVEV (reference sequence). Trimming left V 3 bases short and J 6 bases short, with 9 bases between. The CDR3 consists of 13 residues. This CDR3 reads CASSFGSGQPQHF. CDR3 nucleotides: TGTGCCAGCAGTTTCGGGAGCGGTCAGCCCCAGCATTTT.

The chain links TRBV4-2 to TRBJ1-5; 10 positions agree with TRBD1. After removal of 1 base from V and 7 bases from J, the junction contained 4 bases not matched to a gene. Germline V CDR1 and CDR2: LGHNA, YNFKEQ. This CDR3 contains 15 residues. The CDR3 nucleotides read TGTGCCAGCAGCCAAGCCGGGACAGGGGCCCAGCCCCAGCATTTT. Its protein product is CASSQAGTGAQPQHF.

This clonotype was found a few times. V and J are TRBV5-1 and TRBJ2-1; D unresolved. V was clipped by 0 bases and J by 8 bases, with 9 bases between them. Looked up from germline, CDR1 is SGHRS and CDR2 is YFSETQ. The CDR3 sequence is 13 residues long. CDR3 DNA sequence: TGCGCCAGCAGCTTGGCGCCTTGGGATGAGCAGTTCTTC. Translating gives CASSLAPWDEQFF.

This clonotype has more than one count but fewer than ten. This chain connects TRBV6-5 to TRBJ2-5; the match to TRBD2 covers 7 bases. V lost 0 bases and J lost 1; bases outside the gene matches: 2. Germline CDR1 and CDR2: MNHEY and SVGAGI. This CDR3 has 15 residues. CDR3 sequence (DNA): TGTGCCAGCAGTTACTCCCCGGGGGGCCAAGAGACCCAGTACTTC. Its translation: CASSYSPGGQETQYF.

This clonotype was recorded many times. CDR3 in amino acids: CASSFHRVRYEQYF. The CDR3 DNA reads TGTGCCAGCAGTTTCCACAGGGTACGGTACGAGCAGTACTTC. The chain uses TRBV28 and TRBJ2-7; D is possibly TRBD1 (6 bases). Per germline, CDR1 MDHEN and CDR2 SYDVKM. V lost 3 bases to trimming and J lost 4 bases, with 13 bases between them. The CDR3 sequence is 14 residues long.

The rearrangement links TRBV7-2 to TRBJ2-1; D gene unclear. The CDR3 totals 15 residues. The germline V and J ends were trimmed by 1 base and 0 bases, with 7 bases remaining between them. The germline V gene encodes CDR1 SGHTA and CDR2 FQGNSA. The CDR3 is CASSLVHVSYNEQFF. CDR3 bases: TGTGCCAGCAGCTTAGTACATGTCTCCTACAATGAGCAGTTCTTC.

At least ten counts were recorded for this clonotype. The chain employs TRBV7-8 and TRBJ2-1; maybe TRBD2 (7 bases). The germline gives CDR1 SGHVS, CDR2 FQNEAQ. V lost 0 bases, J lost 6 bases, and 9 bases lay in between. CDR3 size: 14 residues. DNA for the CDR3: TGTGCCAGCAGCTTAGCGGGGGGGCGCAATGAGCAGTTCTTC. Its protein product is CASSLAGGRNEQFF.

This clonotype was observed many times. This chain joins TRBV4-1 and TRBJ2-1; D is uncertain. This CDR3 spans 16 amino acids. From germline, CDR1 is MGHRA and CDR2 YSYEKL. V shed 3 bases and J shed 0 bases, with 12 bases lying between them. The CDR3 reads CASSQHEFSSYNEQFF. The CDR3 nucleotides are TGCGCCAGCAGCCAGCATGAGTTTAGCTCCTACAATGAGCAGTTCTTC.

This clonotype has more than one count but fewer than ten. The rearrangement links TRBV3-1 to TRBJ2-5, with D uncertain. The CDR3 length is 12 residues. V dropped 1 base and J dropped 5 bases, with 5 bases sitting between them. Germline CDR1 reads LGHDT; CDR2 reads YNNKEL (reference sequence). The CDR3 is CASSQVYETQYF. The CDR3 nucleotides are TGTGCCAGCAGCCAAGTGTACGAGACCCAGTACTTC.

Ten or more counts support this clonotype. The rearrangement uses TRBV20-1 and TRBJ1-1; the D is unclear. Trimming took 2 bases from V and 1 from J, leaving 8 bases between them. The CDR3 contains 13 residues. Germline V gives CDR1 DFQATT, CDR2 SNEGSKA (reference sequence). The CDR3: CSARLQPNTEAFF. In DNA form, the CDR3 reads TGCAGTGCTAGACTACAGCCGAACACTGAAGCTTTCTTT.

V gene TRBV4-1 combines with J gene TRBJ2-1, with D perhaps TRBD2 (6 bases). V was clipped by 5 bases and J by 1 base, with 21 bases between them. Germline V gene sequence: CDR1 MGHRA, CDR2 YSYEKL. This CDR3 is 18 amino acids long. CDR3 sequence: CASSASGASGRSYNEQFF. CDR3 nucleotides: TGCGCCAGCAGCGCAAGTGGTGCGAGCGGGCGATCCTACAATGAGCAGTTCTTC.

This clonotype was observed at least ten times. The chain combines TRBV20-1 with TRBJ2-3, with 7 nucleotides matching TRBD2. CDR3 length equals 13 residues. The trim removed 2 bases at V and 4 bases at J, leaving 3 bases unmatched. CDR1 is DFQATT, CDR2 SNEGSKA, per germline (reference sequence). Here the CDR3 reads CSARQGGADTQYF. The CDR3 nucleotides are TGCAGTGCTAGACAGGGAGGGGCAGATACGCAGTATTTT.

In this sample, this clonotype turned up a few times. This chain uses TRBV12-3 or TRBV12-4 with TRBJ2-5; 8 bases are shared with TRBD2. The CDR3 is made up of 14 amino acids. Unmatched junction bases numbered 8, after V lost 6 bases and J lost 5 bases. The DNA for the CDR3 is TGTGCCAGCAGGCCGGGGGGGCGGAAGGAGACCCAGTACTTC. It codes for CASRPGGRKETQYF.